These 30 T cell receptor beta chains came from one sample sequenced in a study of T cell changes during pregnancy in multiple sclerosis. Sequenced by immunoSEQ multiplex PCR; TCRdb stores in-frame clones only, minus some. The sample contains around 31,000 clones, about 93% of which appear only once. The starting material was CD4+ T cells from peripheral blood mononuclear cells, obtained in the second trimester of pregnancy. Receptors originate from a female donor with multiple sclerosis, enrolled in a pregnancy study.

This clone was seen just once. The genes are TRBV19 and TRBJ2-7; 7 nucleotides match TRBD2. The CDR3 is 14 residues long. Germline CDR1 reads LNHDA; CDR2 reads SQIVND (reference sequence). V dropped 2 bases and J dropped 6; count of bases not matched to a gene: 7. The CDR3 bases are TGTGCCAGTAGTATACGAAGCGGGAACCTCGAGCAGTACTTC. Its translation is CASSIRSGNLEQYF.

This chain links TRBV11-2 with TRBJ2-1; 8 nucleotides agree with TRBD2. Germline V lookup: CDR1 SGHAT, CDR2 FQNNGV. This CDR3 is built from 15 residues. V lost 5 bases and J lost 4; bases outside the gene matches: 7. The CDR3 bases are TGTGCCAGCAGCGTAGCGGGGAGGGAGTACAATGAGCAGTTCTTC. Protein: CASSVAGREYNEQFF.

The V and J genes are TRBV5-1 and TRBJ2-5; D is undetermined. Germline V lookup: CDR1 SGHRS, CDR2 YFSETQ. The CDR3 spans 16 residues. Deletions cut 0 bases from V and 0 bases from J, with 12 bases between. The DNA for the CDR3 is TGCGCCAGCAGCTTGGGGGTTGGCCAGGACCAAGAGACCCAGTACTTC. Translated, it gives CASSLGVGQDQETQYF.

The chain links TRBV6-4 to TRBJ2-3, with D hard to call. Trimming stripped 6 bases from V and 3 bases from J, with 19 bases between. The CDR3 is 16 amino acids. From germline, CDR1 is MRHNA and CDR2 SNTAGT. The CDR3 DNA reads TGTGCCAGCAGCCGCCGTTCGTCTGCGAGGACAGATACGCAGTATTTT. It encodes CASSRRSSARTDTQYF.

V gene TRBV27 combines with J gene TRBJ2-1; 10 positions agree with TRBD2. Germline-derived CDR1 and CDR2 are MNHEY and SMNVEV (reference sequence). The CDR3 contains 15 residues. Trimming at V came to 6 bases and at J to 7 bases, leaving 9 bases not matched to a gene. The DNA of the CDR3 is TGTGCCAGCAGGATAGCGGGACTAGCGAAAAATGAGCAGTTCTTC. Amino acid sequence: CASRIAGLAKNEQFF.

This chain links TRBV7-2 with TRBJ2-1, with TRBD2 matching 10 bases. The CDR3 has 17 amino acids. The V gene end was trimmed by 1 base and the J gene end by 4 bases; junction bases not matched to a gene: 7. Germline V lookup: CDR1 SGHTA, CDR2 FQGNSA. In DNA, the CDR3 is TGTGCCAGCAGCTTAGGGCCTCGGACTAGCGGTTACAATGAGCAGTTCTTC. Encoded protein: CASSLGPRTSGYNEQFF. Full variable domain (missing parts from reference TRBV7-2 and TRBJ2-1): GAGVSQSPSNKVTEKGKDVELRCDPISGHTALYWYRQSLGQGLEFLIYFQGNSAPDKSGLPSDRFSAERTGGSVSTLTIQRTQQEDSAVYLCASSLGPRTSGYNEQFFGPGTRLTVL.

The rearrangement uses TRBV19 and TRBJ1-2, with D maybe TRBD1 (5 bases). The germline V gene has CDR1 LNHDA and CDR2 SQIVND (reference sequence). The V end was cut by 3 bases, the J end by 6 bases, with 20 bases between. This CDR3 contains 16 residues. The CDR3 sequence is CASSIRRVVSAHGYTF. CDR3 in DNA: TGTGCCAGTAGTATTCGCAGGGTGGTTTCAGCTCATGGCTACACCTTC. The full variable domain, completed using reference TRBV19 and TRBJ1-2, is DGGITQSPKYLFRKEGQNVTLSCEQNLNHDAMYWYRQDPGQGLRLIYYSQIVNDFQKGDIAEGYSVSREKKESFPLTVTSAQKNPTAFYLCASSIRRVVSAHGYTFGSGTRLTVV.

The chain employs TRBV12-5 and TRBJ2-1, with D possibly TRBD1 on 7 matching bases. Deletions cut 0 bases from V and 8 bases from J, with 17 bases between. CDR1 LGHNT and CDR2 FRNRAP come from the germline V gene. This CDR3 spans 16 amino acids. The CDR3 nucleotides read TGTGCTAGTGGTTTGGTACTGCTTGGCAGGGGGGATGAGCAGTTCTTC. Amino acids: CASGLVLLGRGDEQFF. Full variable domain (remainder filled in from reference TRBV12-5 and TRBJ2-1): DARVTQTPRHKVTEMGQEVTMRCQPILGHNTVFWYRQTMMQGLELLAYFRNRAPLDDSGMPKDRFSAEMPDATLATLKIQPSEPRDSAVYFCASGLVLLGRGDEQFFGPGTRLTVL.

The CDR3 region has the DNA TGTGCCAGCAGCTTAGATCTTCTAGATTCGATTCCTACCCACGAGCAGTACTTC. Translated: CASSLDLLDSIPTHEQYF. This rearrangement joins TRBV11-2 to TRBJ2-7; D unclear. V lost 0 bases and J lost 5, with 23 bases in between. The germline gives CDR1 SGHAT, CDR2 FQNNGV. The CDR3 covers 18 residues.

The rearrangement joins TRBV29-1 to TRBJ1-1, with D maybe TRBD1 (6 bases). The CDR3 totals 16 residues. Trimming removed 0 bases from V and 0 bases from J, with 14 bases in between. Germline V CDR1 and CDR2: SQVTM, ANQGSEA. CDR3 DNA: TGCAGCGTTGAAGATTGGCACAGGGCGGTGAACACTGAAGCTTTCTTT. Protein sequence: CSVEDWHRAVNTEAFF.

This chain uses TRBV5-1 with TRBJ2-2; D is uncertain. This CDR3 is built from 15 residues. V lost 4 bases, J lost 4 bases, and 14 bases lay in between. Germline CDR1 is SGHRS and CDR2 is YFSETQ. The CDR3 bases are TGCGCCAGCAGCCCCTCCATGGCCACCACCGGGGAGCTGTTTTTT. Its translation is CASSPSMATTGELFF.

This clone was seen only a few times. The chain couples TRBV27 to TRBJ1-2; 9 bases fit TRBD1. The CDR3 extends over 14 amino acids. The J segment lost 7 bases and the V segment lost 5 bases, leaving 8 bases of the junction unmatched. Per germline, CDR1 MNHEY and CDR2 SMNVEV (reference sequence). This chain's CDR3 is CASSRTQGAGGYTF. Written as DNA, the CDR3 is TGTGCCAGCAGTCGCACACAGGGGGCGGGTGGCTACACCTTC.

This sequence joins TRBV6-5 and TRBJ1-2; TRBD1 agrees at 8 bases. V was pared by 2 bases and J by 4 bases, with 3 bases of the junction left unmatched. The CDR3 covers 14 residues. CDR1 and CDR2 from the germline V gene are MNHEY and SVGAGI. CDR3 amino acids: CASSYLTGGYGYTF. CDR3 nucleotides: TGTGCCAGCAGTTACCTTACAGGGGGCTATGGCTACACCTTC.

The DNA for the CDR3 is TGCGCCAGCAGCCAAACCTTCGGGGAAAAACTGTTTTTT. Encoded protein: CASSQTFGEKLFF. The V gene is TRBV4-1, the J gene TRBJ1-4, with D unclear. Trimming removed 2 bases at V and 8 bases at J, with 9 bases between. The germline CDR1 and CDR2 sequences are MGHRA and YSYEKL. The CDR3 has 13 amino acids.

The J gene is TRBJ1-2, the V gene TRBV29-1; D is perhaps TRBD1 (6 bases). Germline assignment: CDR1 SQVTM and CDR2 ANQGSEA. The V and J ends lost 7 bases and 2 bases respectively, with 20 bases between them. The CDR3 is 15 amino acids. This CDR3 is CSAALYSTGNYGYTF. In DNA, the CDR3 is TGCAGCGCTGCCCTCTACTCCACAGGGAACTATGGCTACACCTTC.

This chain joins TRBV6-6 and TRBJ2-1; 8 bases fit TRBD1. J lost 6 bases, V lost 6 bases, and 7 bases had no gene match. This CDR3 region has 14 residues. Germline V CDR1 and CDR2: MNHNY, SVGAGI (reference sequence). In nucleotides, the CDR3 is TGTGCCAGCAGCATTATAGACAGGGGCAATGAGCAGTTCTTC. This sequence encodes CASSIIDRGNEQFF.

This chain joins TRBV5-4 and TRBJ2-7; 8 bases align to TRBD1. V was clipped by 0 bases and J by 0 bases; unmatched bases: 5. This CDR3 region has 16 residues. Germline loops: CDR1 SGHNT, CDR2 YYREEE (reference sequence). CDR3 coding DNA: TGTGCCAGCAGCTTGGGCCCCACAGGGGGCTCCTACGAGCAGTACTTC. Residues: CASSLGPTGGSYEQYF.

The gene calls are TRBV5-1 and TRBJ1-2, with TRBD1 matching over 10 bases. V lost 3 bases to trimming and J lost 7 bases; unmatched junction nucleotides: 6. Germline V gene sequence: CDR1 SGHRS, CDR2 YFSETQ. CDR3 length: 14 residues. The CDR3 nucleotides read TGCGCCAGCAGCTCCTCGACAGGGGGCGGTGGCTACACCTTC. Its protein product is CASSSSTGGGGYTF.

DNA of the CDR3: TGTGCCAGCTCACCACTCAGCCAGGGCAGTTCCACCGGGGAGCTGTTTTTT. Amino acids: CASSPLSQGSSTGELFF. V and J are TRBV18 and TRBJ2-2; D possibly corresponds to TRBD1 (5 bases). V was trimmed by 1 base and J by 4 bases, leaving 16 bases between them. CDR1 and CDR2 (germline): KGHSH, LQKENI. The CDR3 has 17 amino acids.

This clone was recorded only once. The V call is TRBV11-2, the J call TRBJ1-2; perhaps TRBD1 as D (6 bases). The V end was cut by 6 bases, the J end by 5 bases, with 13 bases between. Germline CDR1 and CDR2: SGHAT and FQNNGV. The CDR3 has 13 residues. The chain's CDR3 is CASRRTGSYGYTF. The CDR3 region has the DNA TGTGCCAGCAGACGCACAGGGTCATATGGCTACACCTTC.

This sequence joins TRBV2 and TRBJ2-3; 7 bases fit TRBD1. The CDR3 runs 18 residues. Germline values: CDR1 SNHLY, CDR2 FYNNEI. V trimming: 5 bases; J trimming: 1 base; junction bases outside the gene matches: 15. CDR3 bases: TGTGCCAGCAGTTACAGGAGGACAGGCGCCGGACGCACAGATACGCAGTATTTT. Translated, it gives CASSYRRTGAGRTDTQYF.

This chain connects TRBV30 to TRBJ1-2, with a weak D call TRBD1 (6 bases). V lost 7 bases, J lost 4 bases, and 19 bases lay in between. The germline gives CDR1 GTSNPN, CDR2 SVGIG (reference sequence). This CDR3 has 14 amino acids. CDR3 nucleotide sequence: TGTGCCTTGGGGGCCTGGGTCAGCAGCTATGGCTACACCTTC. Residues: CALGAWVSSYGYTF.

V usage is TRBV28 and J usage is TRBJ1-4, with TRBD1 matching 8 bases. Unmatched junction bases numbered 9, after V lost 4 bases and J lost 8 bases. CDR1 MDHEN and CDR2 SYDVKM come from the germline V gene. This CDR3 spans 15 amino acids. The CDR3 nucleotides are TGTGCCAGCAGTTGGACAGGGAGTTTTCTAGAAAAACTGTTTTTT. It translates to CASSWTGSFLEKLFF.

J is TRBJ1-1 and V is TRBV30, with D uncertain. V lost 6 bases to trimming and J lost 5 bases, with 7 bases between them. Germline V gene sequence: CDR1 GTSNPN, CDR2 SVGIG (reference sequence). CDR3 length: 10 amino acids. CDR3 in DNA: TGTGCCTGTGCCCGGACTGAAGCTTTCTTT. Translating it yields CACARTEAFF.

This clone appeared once. This sequence joins TRBV30 and TRBJ2-3; TRBD2 is a possible D gene (6 bases). The CDR3 length is 15 residues. In germline, CDR1 is GTSNPN, CDR2 SVGIG (reference sequence). Trimming pared 3 bases from V and 3 bases from J, leaving 16 bases between. The CDR3 coding sequence is TGTGCCTGGAGGGACTATCCAGTCGGGACAGATACGCAGTATTTT. This gives the protein CAWRDYPVGTDTQYF.

The gene calls are TRBV19 and TRBJ2-1; 9 bases fit TRBD2. This CDR3 is 15 amino acids long. V dropped 6 bases and J dropped 8; count of bases not matched to a gene: 11. CDR1 and CDR2 (germline): LNHDA, SQIVND (reference sequence). The CDR3 DNA follows: TGTGCCAGTAGACCCCGGGGCGGGAGGGCCCATGAGCAGTTCTTC. Its protein is CASRPRGGRAHEQFF. Full variable domain (outside the CDR3, taken from reference TRBV19 and TRBJ2-1): DGGITQSPKYLFRKEGQNVTLSCEQNLNHDAMYWYRQDPGQGLRLIYYSQIVNDFQKGDIAEGYSVSREKKESFPLTVTSAQKNPTAFYLCASRPRGGRAHEQFFGPGTRLTVL.

The rearrangement joins TRBV7-9 to TRBJ2-1, with 7 bases that match TRBD2. Unmatched junction bases numbered 14, after V lost 3 bases and J lost 9 bases. CDR3 length: 16 amino acids. Per the germline V gene, CDR1 is SEHNR and CDR2 is FQNEAQ (reference sequence). As DNA, the CDR3 is TGTGCCAGCAGCTTCCCGACTAGGGGAGGGCGGGGTGAGCAGTTCTTC. Protein product: CASSFPTRGGRGEQFF. The full variable domain, with the rest looked up from reference TRBV7-9 and TRBJ2-1, is DTGVSQNPRHKITKRGQNVTFRCDPISEHNRLYWYRQTLGQGPEFLTYFQNEAQLEKSRLLSDRFSAERPKGSFSTLEIQRTEQGDSAMYLCASSFPTRGGRGEQFFGPGTRLTVL.

V is TRBV5-6 and J is TRBJ1-3; tentative D call: TRBD1 (5 bases). Germline V CDR1 and CDR2: SGHDT, YYEEEE. V was trimmed by 3 bases and J by 0 bases, leaving 13 bases between them. This CDR3 is built from 16 residues. The CDR3 DNA follows: TGTGCCAGCAGCTGGGGCCCCGAAACCTCTGGAAACACCATATATTTT. This gives the protein CASSWGPETSGNTIYF.

V usage is TRBV6-1 and J usage is TRBJ1-5; D call uncertain. In germline, CDR1 is MNHNS, CDR2 SASEGT. The germline V and J ends were trimmed by 6 bases and 4 bases, with 13 bases remaining between them. CDR3 length: 14 amino acids. The CDR3 coding sequence is TGTGCCAGCAGAGACAAATCAAATAATCAGCCCCAGCATTTT. Its protein product is CASRDKSNNQPQHF.

The chain has TRBV30 and TRBJ2-7; possibly TRBD1 for D (6 bases). Trimming stripped 2 bases from V and 2 bases from J, with 13 bases between. The CDR3 runs 14 residues. CDR1 GTSNPN and CDR2 SVGIG come from the germline V gene (reference sequence). The CDR3 DNA reads as TGTGCCTGGAGTAGGGCAGGGACACCCTACGAGCAGTACTTC. Its translation: CAWSRAGTPYEQYF.